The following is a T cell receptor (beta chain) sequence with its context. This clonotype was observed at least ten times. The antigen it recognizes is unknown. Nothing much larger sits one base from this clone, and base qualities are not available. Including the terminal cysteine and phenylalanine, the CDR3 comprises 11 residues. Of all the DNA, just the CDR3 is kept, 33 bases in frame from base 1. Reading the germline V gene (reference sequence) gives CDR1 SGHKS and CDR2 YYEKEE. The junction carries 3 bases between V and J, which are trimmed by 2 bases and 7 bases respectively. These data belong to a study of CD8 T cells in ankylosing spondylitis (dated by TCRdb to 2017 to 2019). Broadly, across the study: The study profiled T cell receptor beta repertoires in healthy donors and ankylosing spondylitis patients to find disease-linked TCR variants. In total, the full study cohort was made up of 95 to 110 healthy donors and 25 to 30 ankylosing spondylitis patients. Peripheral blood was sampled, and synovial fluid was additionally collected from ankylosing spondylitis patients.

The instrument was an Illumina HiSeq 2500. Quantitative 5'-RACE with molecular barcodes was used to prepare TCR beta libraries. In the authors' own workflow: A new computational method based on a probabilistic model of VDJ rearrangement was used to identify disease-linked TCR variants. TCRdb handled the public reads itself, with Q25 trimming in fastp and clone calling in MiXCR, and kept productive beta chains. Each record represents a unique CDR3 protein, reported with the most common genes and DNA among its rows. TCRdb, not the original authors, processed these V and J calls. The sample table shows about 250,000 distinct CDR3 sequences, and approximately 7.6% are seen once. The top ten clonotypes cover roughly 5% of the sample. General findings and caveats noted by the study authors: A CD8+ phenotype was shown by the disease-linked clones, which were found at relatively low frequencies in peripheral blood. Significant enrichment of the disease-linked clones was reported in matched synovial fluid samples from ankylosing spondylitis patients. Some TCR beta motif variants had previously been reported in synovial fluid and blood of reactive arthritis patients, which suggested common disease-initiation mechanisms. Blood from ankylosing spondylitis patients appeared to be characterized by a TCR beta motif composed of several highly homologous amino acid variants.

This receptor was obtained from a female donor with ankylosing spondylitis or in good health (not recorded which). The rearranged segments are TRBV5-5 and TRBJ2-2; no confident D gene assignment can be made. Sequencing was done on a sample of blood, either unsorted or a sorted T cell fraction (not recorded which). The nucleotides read TGTGCCAGCAGCTTACTCGGGGAGCTGTTTTTT. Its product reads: CASSLLGELFF. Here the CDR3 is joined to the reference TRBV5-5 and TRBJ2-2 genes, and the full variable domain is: DAGVTQSPTHLIKTRGQQVTLRCSPISGHKSVSWYQQVLGQGPQFIFQYYEKEERGRGNFPDRFSARQFPNYSSELNVNALLLGDSALYLCASSLLGELFFGEGSRLTVL.